This T cell receptor beta chain was observed in a study of cytomegalovirus exposure and HLA in healthy donors. General study findings and limits: The CMV antigen specificity of a few CMV-associated chains was confirmed through in vitro analysis.

60 Vbeta and 13 Jbeta primers were used in PCR. Sequencing was performed with immunoSEQ multiplex PCR; in TCRdb, only in-frame clones are kept and a portion is missing. The sample table sets out fewer than 75,000 clones. A remark on this clone: Its antigen is currently unknown.

The receptor was derived from a boy under 18 in good health and CMV-seronegative. Sequencing was performed on PBMCs.

Here the CDR3 DNA reads TGTGCCAGTAGCCCTCAGTACGACTCTGGAAACACCATATATTTT. As protein: CASSPQYDSGNTIYF. The V gene is TRBV19, the J gene TRBJ1-3, with D hard to call. V lost 6 bases and J 0 bases, leaving 12 bases between the germline ends. There are 15 residues in the CDR3. The germline V gene has CDR1 LNHDA and CDR2 SQIVND (reference sequence).